This entry is about one T cell receptor beta chain. This clonotype has a count of ten or more. Its antigen remains undetermined. No base quality values were provided; no much bigger clone lies one nucleotide off. Flow cytometry had shown CD8+CD57+ cell expansion in the patients selected for sequencing. Every patient had severe acquired aplastic anemia, diagnosed using the International Study of Aplastic Anemia and Agranulocytosis and Camitta criteria. Patients had received no therapy at the time of blood sampling. In this study, sorted CD4+ and CD8+ T cells from the blood of healthy subjects and of severe aplastic anemia patients had their TCR repertoires deep-sequenced. Patients were enrolled in the USA under clinicaltrials.gov protocols 00001620, 01623167, 00001397, 00071045, 00081523 and 00961064. Ficoll-Paque density gradient centrifugation was used to isolate peripheral blood mononuclear cells. CD4+ and CD8+ T cells were sorted by FACS or magnetic beads before DNA extraction.

Profiling of TCR beta VDJ combinations and CDR3 sequences used genomic DNA as the template. TCR repertoire sequencing was run on an Illumina HiSeq 2000. In the original analysis: Repertoires were assessed using TRBV/TRBJ rearrangement plots, CDR3 size and DJ length profiles, and Simpson's diversity index. The most abundant DNA sequence in the deep sequencing data was defined as the immunodominant clone. CDR3 amino acid sequences were checked for sharing between subjects and were compared against published repertoires and the VDJdb database. TCRdb passed the public sequencing reads through fastp at Q25 and MiXCR, retaining productive beta sequences. Each record represents a unique CDR3 protein, reported with the most common genes and DNA among its rows. TCRdb's processing, not the authors' own work, is the source of the V and J calls. The sample table holds approximately 190,000 distinct CDR3 sequences, of which around 47% were seen once. The ten largest clones add up to 9.7% of the sample.

This sample is part of a study of CD8+CD57+ T cells in acquired aplastic anemia (dated by TCRdb to the late 2010s). Regarding the research as a whole: DNA extracted from sorted CD4+ and CD8+ cells had a mean of roughly 3.3 ug, with a range of roughly 0.19 to 27.4 ug. CD8+CD57+ expansion was defined as frequency above the mean frequency observed in healthy subjects. The study at large found these results: Patients and healthy controls showed no significant difference in CD8+ Simpson's diversity (P=0.060). Although twenty-nine CD8+ CDR3 sequences were shared by patients and controls, these sequences appeared highly expressed in patients and within the immunodominant clones of patients.

This receptor was obtained from a human donor with aplastic anemia. Sequences were obtained from sorted CD4+, CD8+, or CD8+CD57+ T cells (not recorded which) from PBMCs.

The CDR3 loop reads CASSLVAGGRTDTQYF. DNA sequence: TGCGCCAGCAGCTTGGTTGCGGGAGGTCGTACAGATACGCAGTATTTT. In this chain, TRBV5-1 is recombined with TRBJ2-3, with 8 bases matching TRBD2. Reading from cysteine to phenylalanine, the CDR3 counts 16 amino acids. Just the 48-base CDR3 DNA is kept, in frame starting at base 1. For this chain, trimming is 0 bases at the V end and 3 bases at the J end, and the number of junction bases without a gene match is 6. The germline V gene yields SGHRS for CDR1 and YFSETQ for CDR2.